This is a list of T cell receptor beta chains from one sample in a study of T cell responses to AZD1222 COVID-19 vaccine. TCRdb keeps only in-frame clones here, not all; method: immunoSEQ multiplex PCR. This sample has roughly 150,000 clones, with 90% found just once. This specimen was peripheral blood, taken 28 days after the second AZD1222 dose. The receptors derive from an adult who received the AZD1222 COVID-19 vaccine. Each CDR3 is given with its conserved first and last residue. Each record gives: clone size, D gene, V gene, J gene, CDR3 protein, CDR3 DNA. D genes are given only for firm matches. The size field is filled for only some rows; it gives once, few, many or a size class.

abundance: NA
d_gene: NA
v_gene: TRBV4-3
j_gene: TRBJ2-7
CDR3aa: CASSLSLSSYEQYF
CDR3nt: TGCGCCAGCAGCCTGAGCCTCAGCTCCTACGAGCAGTACTTC

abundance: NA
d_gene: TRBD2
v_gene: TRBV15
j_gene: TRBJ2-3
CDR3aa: CATSGTSGWRTDTQYF
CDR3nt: TGTGCCACCAGCGGGACTAGCGGGTGGCGCACAGATACGCAGTATTTT

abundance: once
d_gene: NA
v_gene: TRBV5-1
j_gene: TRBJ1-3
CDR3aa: CASSGGPDLLSGNTIYF
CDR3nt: TGCGCCAGCAGCGGGGGCCCCGACTTGCTCTCTGGAAACACCATATATTTT

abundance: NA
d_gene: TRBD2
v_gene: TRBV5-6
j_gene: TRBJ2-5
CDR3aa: CARSRRAGGLVVETQYF
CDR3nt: TGTGCCCGCAGCCGGCGAGCGGGGGGGCTAGTAGTAGAGACCCAGTACTTC

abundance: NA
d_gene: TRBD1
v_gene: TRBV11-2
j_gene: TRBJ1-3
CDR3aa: CASSQDRVGNTIYF
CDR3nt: TGTGCCAGCAGTCAAGACAGGGTTGGAAACACCATATATTTT

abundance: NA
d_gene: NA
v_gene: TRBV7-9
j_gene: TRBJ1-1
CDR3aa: CASSLRGDTEAFF
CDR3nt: TGTGCCAGCAGCTTACGAGGGGACACTGAAGCTTTCTTT

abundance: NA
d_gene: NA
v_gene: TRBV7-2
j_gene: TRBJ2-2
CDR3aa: CASSSQGNANTGELFF
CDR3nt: TGTGCCAGCAGCTCACAGGGTAATGCGAACACCGGGGAGCTGTTTTTT

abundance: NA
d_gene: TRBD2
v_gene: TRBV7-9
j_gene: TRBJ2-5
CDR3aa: CASSPSGTRETQYF
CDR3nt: TGTGCCAGCAGCCCATCCGGGACTAGAGAGACCCAGTACTTC

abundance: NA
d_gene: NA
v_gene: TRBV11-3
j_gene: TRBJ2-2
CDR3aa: CASSSTRTGITGELFF
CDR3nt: TGTGCCAGCAGCTCGACACGTACAGGGATTACCGGGGAGCTGTTTTTT

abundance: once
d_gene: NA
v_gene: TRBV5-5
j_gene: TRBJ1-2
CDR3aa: CASSLALGPAITF
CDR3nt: TGTGCCAGCAGCTTGGCCTTGGGGCCTGCTATCACCTTC

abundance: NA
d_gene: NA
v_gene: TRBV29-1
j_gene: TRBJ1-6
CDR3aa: CSVAPLDRNSPLHF
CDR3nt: TGCAGCGTTGCACCACTGGACAGAAATTCACCCCTCCACTTT

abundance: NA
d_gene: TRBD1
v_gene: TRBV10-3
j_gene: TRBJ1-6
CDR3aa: CAISDPGQAMAPLHF
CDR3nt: TGTGCCATCAGTGACCCGGGACAGGCTATGGCACCCCTCCACTTT

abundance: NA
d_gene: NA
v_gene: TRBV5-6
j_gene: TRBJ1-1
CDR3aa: CASSLGVPGPRNTEAFF
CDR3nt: TGTGCCAGCAGCTTGGGAGTTCCGGGACCCCGTAACACTGAAGCTTTCTTT

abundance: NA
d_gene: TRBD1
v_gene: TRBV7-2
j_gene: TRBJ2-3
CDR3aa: CASSSRVGQGSDTQYF
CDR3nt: TGTGCCAGCAGCTCTAGGGTGGGACAGGGATCAGATACGCAGTATTTT

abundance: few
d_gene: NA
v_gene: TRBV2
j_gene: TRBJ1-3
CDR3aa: CASSEFLRRASGNTIYF
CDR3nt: TGTGCCAGCAGTGAGTTCCTCAGGAGGGCATCTGGAAACACCATATATTTT

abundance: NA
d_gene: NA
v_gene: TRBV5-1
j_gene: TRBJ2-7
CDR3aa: CASSLPTGHSYEQYF
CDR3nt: TGCGCCAGCAGCTTGCCAACGGGACATTCCTACGAGCAGTACTTC

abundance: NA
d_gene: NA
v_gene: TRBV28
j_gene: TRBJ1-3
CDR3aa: CASSLSWAGNSGNTIYF
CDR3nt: TGTGCCAGCAGTCTCAGTTGGGCAGGGAACTCTGGAAACACCATATATTTT

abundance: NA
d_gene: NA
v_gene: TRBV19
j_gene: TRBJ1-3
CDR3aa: CASRFSSSGNTIYF
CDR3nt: TGTGCCAGTAGGTTCTCGAGCTCTGGAAACACCATATATTTT

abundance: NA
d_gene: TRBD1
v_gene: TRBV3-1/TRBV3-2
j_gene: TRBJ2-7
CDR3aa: CASSQEGDRGSYEQYF
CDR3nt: TGTGCCAGCAGCCAAGAAGGCGACAGGGGTTCCTACGAGCAGTACTTC

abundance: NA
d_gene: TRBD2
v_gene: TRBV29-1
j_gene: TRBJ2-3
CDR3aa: CSGKAGGTTDTQYF
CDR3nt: TGCAGCGGCAAAGCGGGAGGTACCACAGATACGCAGTATTTT

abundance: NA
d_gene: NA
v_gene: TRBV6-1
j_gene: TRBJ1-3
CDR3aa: CASSEGPGRNTIYF
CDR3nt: TGTGCCAGCAGTGAAGGGCCCGGAAGAAACACCATATATTTT

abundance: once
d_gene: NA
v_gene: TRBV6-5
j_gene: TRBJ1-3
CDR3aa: CASTPHSSGNTIYF
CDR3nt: TGTGCCAGCACCCCCCACAGCTCTGGAAACACCATATATTTT

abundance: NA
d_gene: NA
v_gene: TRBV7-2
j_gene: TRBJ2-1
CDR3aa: CASRSLGGGYNEQFF
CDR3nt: TGTGCCAGCAGGTCCCTGGGCGGAGGCTACAATGAGCAGTTCTTC

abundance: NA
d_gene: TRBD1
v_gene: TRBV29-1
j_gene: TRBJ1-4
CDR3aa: CSVGQGSEKLFF
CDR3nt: TGCAGCGTTGGACAGGGAAGTGAAAAACTGTTTTTT

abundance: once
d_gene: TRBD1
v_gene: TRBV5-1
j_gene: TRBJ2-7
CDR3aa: CASSFARGRYEQYF
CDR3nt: TGCGCCAGCAGCTTTGCCAGGGGGAGATACGAGCAGTACTTC

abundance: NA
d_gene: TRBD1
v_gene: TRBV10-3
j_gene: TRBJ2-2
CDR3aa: CAISADRGVNTGELFF
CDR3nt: TGTGCCATCAGTGCGGACAGGGGCGTAAACACCGGGGAGCTGTTTTTT

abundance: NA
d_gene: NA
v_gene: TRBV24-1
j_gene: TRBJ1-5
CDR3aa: CATSAGEGVGNQPQHF
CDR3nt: TGTGCCACCAGTGCGGGGGAGGGGGTAGGGAATCAGCCCCAGCATTTT

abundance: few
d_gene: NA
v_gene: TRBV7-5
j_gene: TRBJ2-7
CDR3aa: CARSLSLLAEEYEQYF
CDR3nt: TGTGCCAGAAGCTTAAGTTTACTAGCGGAGGAGTACGAGCAGTACTTC

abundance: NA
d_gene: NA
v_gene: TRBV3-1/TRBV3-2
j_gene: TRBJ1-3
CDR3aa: CASSPPGGSGNTIYF
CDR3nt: TGTGCCAGCAGCCCCCCCGGGGGGTCTGGAAACACCATATATTTT

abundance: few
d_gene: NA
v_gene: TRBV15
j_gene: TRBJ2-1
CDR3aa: CATSRFLEPYNEQFF
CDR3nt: TGTGCCACCAGCAGGTTCTTGGAGCCCTACAATGAGCAGTTCTTC

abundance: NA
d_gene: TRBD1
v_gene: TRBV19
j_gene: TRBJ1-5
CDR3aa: CASSMDRVANQPQHF
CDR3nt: TGTGCCAGTAGTATGGACAGGGTAGCAAATCAGCCCCAGCATTTT

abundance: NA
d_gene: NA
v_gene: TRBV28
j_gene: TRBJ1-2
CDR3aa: CASSFVIGGYGYTF
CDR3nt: TGTGCCAGCAGTTTTGTGATCGGGGGCTATGGCTACACCTTC

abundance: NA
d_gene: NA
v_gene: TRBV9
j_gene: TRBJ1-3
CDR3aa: CASSVGTSGWRNAIYF
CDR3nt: TGTGCCAGCAGCGTAGGGACGTCGGGGTGGCGAAACGCCATATATTTT

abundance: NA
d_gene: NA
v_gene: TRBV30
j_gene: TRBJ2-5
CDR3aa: CAWSVRGTLQETQYF
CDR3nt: TGTGCCTGGAGTGTACGAGGGACACTCCAAGAGACCCAGTACTTC

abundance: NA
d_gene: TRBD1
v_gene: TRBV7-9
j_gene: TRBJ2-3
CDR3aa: CASSLRQGLTDTQYF
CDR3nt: TGTGCCAGCAGCTTAAGACAGGGGCTTACAGATACGCAGTATTTT

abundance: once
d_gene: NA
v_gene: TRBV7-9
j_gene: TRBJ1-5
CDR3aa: CASGAQNSNQPQHF
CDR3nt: TGTGCCAGCGGGGCACAGAATAGCAATCAGCCCCAGCATTTT

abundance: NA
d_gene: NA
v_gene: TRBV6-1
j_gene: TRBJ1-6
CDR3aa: CASSEYGGRSPLHF
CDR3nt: TGTGCCAGCAGTGAATACGGGGGTCGTTCACCCCTCCACTTT

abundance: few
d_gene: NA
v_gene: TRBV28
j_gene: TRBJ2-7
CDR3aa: CASSTYRDEQYF
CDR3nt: TGTGCCAGCAGTACCTACAGGGACGAGCAGTACTTC

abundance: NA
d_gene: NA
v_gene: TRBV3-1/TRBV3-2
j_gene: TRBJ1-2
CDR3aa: CASSQFSYGYTF
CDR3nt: TGTGCCAGCAGCCAATTCTCCTATGGCTACACCTTC

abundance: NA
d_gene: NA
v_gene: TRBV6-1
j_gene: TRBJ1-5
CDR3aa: CASSEAQKQPQHF
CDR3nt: TGTGCCAGCAGTGAAGCTCAGAAACAGCCCCAGCATTTT

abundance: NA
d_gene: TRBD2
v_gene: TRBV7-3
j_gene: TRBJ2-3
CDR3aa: CASSPWTSGSADTQYF
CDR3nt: TGTGCCAGCAGCCCCTGGACTAGCGGGAGTGCAGATACGCAGTATTTT

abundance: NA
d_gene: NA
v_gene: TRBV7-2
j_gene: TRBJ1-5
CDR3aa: CASSLYNQPQHF
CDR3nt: TGTGCCAGCAGCTTATACAATCAGCCCCAGCATTTT

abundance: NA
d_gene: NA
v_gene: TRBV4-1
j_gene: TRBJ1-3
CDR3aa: CASSQDIGRDRNTIYF
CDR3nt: TGCGCCAGCAGCCAAGATATCGGCAGGGACCGAAACACCATATATTTT

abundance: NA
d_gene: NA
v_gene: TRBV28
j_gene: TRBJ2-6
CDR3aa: CASSLGLDNSGANVLTF
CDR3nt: TGTGCCAGCAGTTTAGGCTTAGACAACTCTGGGGCCAACGTCCTGACTTTC

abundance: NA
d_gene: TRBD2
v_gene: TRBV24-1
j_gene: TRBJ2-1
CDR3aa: CATSDPQRGGQDEQFF
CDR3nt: TGTGCCACCAGTGACCCTCAGCGGGGGGGCCAGGATGAGCAGTTCTTC

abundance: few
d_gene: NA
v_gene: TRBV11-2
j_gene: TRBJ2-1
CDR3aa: CASTSGRDFESLSYNEQFF
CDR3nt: TGTGCCAGCACCTCAGGCCGGGACTTCGAGTCCCTCTCCTACAATGAGCAGTTCTTC

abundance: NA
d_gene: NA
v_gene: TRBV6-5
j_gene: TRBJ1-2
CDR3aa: CASGYMDANYGYTF
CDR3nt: TGTGCCAGCGGGTACATGGACGCTAACTATGGCTACACCTTC

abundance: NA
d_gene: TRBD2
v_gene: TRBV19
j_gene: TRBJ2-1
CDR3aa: CATTGTSGLSSYNEQFF
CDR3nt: TGTGCCACCACCGGGACTAGCGGCCTGAGCTCCTACAATGAGCAGTTCTTC

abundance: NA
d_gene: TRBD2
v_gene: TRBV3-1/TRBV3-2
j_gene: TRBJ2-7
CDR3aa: CASSLGAGGGSYEQYF
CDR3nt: TGTGCCAGCAGCCTCGGCGCGGGGGGAGGCTCCTACGAGCAGTACTTC

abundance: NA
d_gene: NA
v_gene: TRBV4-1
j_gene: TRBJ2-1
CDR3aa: CASSQAGNGYNEQFF
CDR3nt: TGCGCCAGCAGCCAAGCGGGTAACGGGTACAATGAGCAGTTCTTC

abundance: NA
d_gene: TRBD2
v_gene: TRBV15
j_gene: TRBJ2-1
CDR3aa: CATSTQLRAGGLNNEQFF
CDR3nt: TGTGCCACCAGCACACAACTTCGAGCGGGGGGCTTAAACAATGAGCAGTTCTTC

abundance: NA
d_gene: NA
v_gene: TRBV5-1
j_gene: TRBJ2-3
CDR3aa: CASSPPVGSTDTQYF
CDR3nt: TGCGCCAGCAGCCCCCCTGTGGGTAGCACAGATACGCAGTATTTT

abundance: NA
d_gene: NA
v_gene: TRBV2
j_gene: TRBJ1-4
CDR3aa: CASSGQINEKLFF
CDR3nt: TGTGCCAGCAGTGGACAGATCAATGAAAAACTGTTTTTT

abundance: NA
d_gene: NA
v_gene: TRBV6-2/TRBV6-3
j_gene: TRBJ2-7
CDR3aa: CASSGRTVHEQYF
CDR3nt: TGTGCCAGCAGTGGACGGACAGTCCACGAGCAGTACTTC

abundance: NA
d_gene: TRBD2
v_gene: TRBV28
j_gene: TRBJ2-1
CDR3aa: CASSPYPTGLTRNNEQFF
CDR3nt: TGTGCCAGCAGTCCTTACCCGACGGGACTAACGAGAAACAATGAGCAGTTCTTC

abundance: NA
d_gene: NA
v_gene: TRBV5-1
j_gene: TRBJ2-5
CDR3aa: CASRVLAAQETQYF
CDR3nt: TGCGCCAGCCGAGTACTAGCAGCACAAGAGACCCAGTACTTC